Listed below are T cell receptor beta chains from one sample, sequenced in a study of cytomegalovirus exposure and HLA in healthy donors. Profiling relied on immunoSEQ multiplex PCR, and the TCRdb table lists in-frame clones only, not all of them. The sample records about 170,000 clones, under 80% being singletons. The sample consisted of PBMCs. Every receptor here comes from a man aged 40-49 years in good health and CMV-seronegative. Both conserved end residues are part of each CDR3. The D gene is left open where the match is weak. Where a row states a size, it is once, few, many or the class of an expanded clone; other rows omit it.

abundance,d_gene,v_gene,j_gene,CDR3nt,CDR3aa
NA,NA,TRBV11-2,TRBJ1-1,TGTGCCAGCAGCTTAATTCGAGTGAACACTGAAGCTTTCTTT,CASSLIRVNTEAFF
NA,NA,TRBV7-9,TRBJ2-1,TGTGCCAGCAGTCGTAGTTTCGGCTCCTACAATGAGCAGTTCTTC,CASSRSFGSYNEQFF
once,TRBD2,TRBV29-1,TRBJ2-3,TGCAGCGTGGCGACTAGCGGGGGGTCCACAGATACGCAGTATTTT,CSVATSGGSTDTQYF
once,TRBD1,TRBV5-4,TRBJ2-1,TGTGCCAGCAGCTTGGCAGACAGGGGAGGATGGCAGTTCTTC,CASSLADRGGWQFF
NA,TRBD1,TRBV5-4,TRBJ2-7,TGTGCCAGCAGGACAGGGGGCGCGGTAGGCTACGAGCAGTACTTC,CASRTGGAVGYEQYF
NA,NA,TRBV5-6,TRBJ1-2,TGTGCCAGCAGCTTCCGCTTATCAGCTAACTATGGCTACACCTTC,CASSFRLSANYGYTF
few,TRBD1,TRBV29-1,TRBJ2-7,TGCAGCGTTGAGTTGACAGGGAAACCCTACGAGCAGTACTTC,CSVELTGKPYEQYF
NA,TRBD1,TRBV10-3,TRBJ1-1,TGTGCCATCAGGCCGGGACAGATGAACACTGAAGCTTTCTTT,CAIRPGQMNTEAFF
once,NA,TRBV2,TRBJ1-2,TGTGCCAGCAGCCAAGGGGACTATGGCTACACCTTC,CASSQGDYGYTF
NA,NA,TRBV5-1,TRBJ1-1,TGCGCCAGCAGCTTGCTTTCAGGTCCGACTGAAGCTTTCTTT,CASSLLSGPTEAFF
NA,NA,TRBV4-2,TRBJ2-3,TGTGCCAGCAGCCAAGATGGTCGGGAGTACGATACGCAGTATTTT,CASSQDGREYDTQYF
NA,TRBD2,TRBV10-2,TRBJ2-2,TGCGCCGTACGAGTAGCGGGAGGGCGCACCGGGGAGCTGTTTTTT,CAVRVAGGRTGELFF
few,TRBD2,TRBV7-8,TRBJ2-2,TGTGCCAGCAGCTTACGGGAGGGTCCGACCGGGGAGCTGTTTTTT,CASSLREGPTGELFF
few,NA,TRBV19,TRBJ2-6,TGTGCCAGTATTTCAGGTACCTCTGGGGCCAACGTCCTGACTTTC,CASISGTSGANVLTF
NA,TRBD1,TRBV28,TRBJ2-7,TGTGCCAGCAGTTTAGTTTTTCGGCGTCAGGGGGCGGACGAGCAGTACTTC,CASSLVFRRQGADEQYF
NA,NA,TRBV11-1,TRBJ2-1,TGTGCCAGCAGCTTAGTGGCAGGAATCAATGAGCAGTTCTTC,CASSLVAGINEQFF
NA,TRBD2,TRBV9,TRBJ2-1,TGTGCCAGCAGCGCCGTCGGGACTAGCGGGGTCAAGGTTGAGCAGTTCTTC,CASSAVGTSGVKVEQFF
NA,NA,TRBV19,TRBJ2-3,TGTGCCAGTAGTATTCAGTACAGGGGGGGGTCCGGAAGCCCAGATACGCAGTATTTT,CASSIQYRGGSGSPDTQYF
NA,NA,TRBV19,TRBJ1-5,TGTGCCAGTAGCGACATTAGCAATCAGCCCCAGCATTTT,CASSDISNQPQHF
few,NA,TRBV4-2,TRBJ2-7,TGTGCCAGCAGCTCACCGGGACACACCTACGAGCAGTACTTC,CASSSPGHTYEQYF
NA,NA,TRBV30,TRBJ2-3,TGTGCCTGGAGCAGCGCAGATACGCAGTATTTT,CAWSSADTQYF
NA,TRBD1,TRBV6-5,TRBJ1-1,TGTGCCAGCAGGGGACAGTCGAACACTGAAGCTTTCTTT,CASRGQSNTEAFF
NA,TRBD1,TRBV29-1,TRBJ1-2,TGCAGCGTTTTTTTGTACAGGGGAGACTATGGCTACACCTTC,CSVFLYRGDYGYTF
NA,TRBD1,TRBV15,TRBJ2-2,TGTGCCACCAGCAGCCAGCAGACGAGGGGACAGAAGAACACCGGGGAGCTGTTTTTT,CATSSQQTRGQKNTGELFF
few,TRBD2,TRBV7-9,TRBJ2-7,TGTGCCAGCGGTCGTAGCGGGGGGGGCTACGAGCAGTACTTC,CASGRSGGGYEQYF
once,TRBD2,TRBV4-2,TRBJ2-3,TGTGCCAGCAGCCCACTGGCGGCTAGCGGCGCAGATACGCAGTATTTT,CASSPLAASGADTQYF
once,TRBD1,TRBV9,TRBJ1-4,TGTGCCAGCAGCGTAGCAGGGGGCGCAAACGAAAAACTGTTTTTT,CASSVAGGANEKLFF